This is a list of T cell receptor beta chains from one sample in a study of T cells in localized non-small cell lung cancer. Assay: immunoSEQ multiplex PCR; the TCRdb copy retains only in-frame clones and omits some. The table includes 2,700 or so clones, almost 30% detected once. The sample consisted of lung tumor tissue, taken before any cancer treatment. All receptors come from a woman aged 40 to 75 with stage III lung adenocarcinoma. Each CDR3 is given with its conserved first and last residue.

>TRBV25-1|TRBJ2-7
CASSYSVGVYEQYF
>TRBV19|TRBJ2-7
CASRSSGSALGQYF
>TRBV11-3|TRBJ1-2
CASSLGGTGVQRGYTF
>TRBV6-1|TRBJ2-7
CASSEGGLGQYF
>TRBV29-1|TRBJ1-1
CSVGRGGTEAFF
>TRBV9|TRBJ1-2
CASSVAAEVYGYTF
>TRBV10-2|TRBJ2-7
CASSERDRGIHEQYF
>TRBV11-3|TRBJ1-2
CASSLGQGSSYGYTF
>TRBV6-8|TRBJ1-2
CASTPSGTGSSELYGYTF
>TRBV15|TRBJ1-4
CATSRDPLRGTNEKLFF
>TRBV22-1|TRBJ2-5
CASSETRGTQYF
>TRBV18|TRBJ2-1
CASSPVYNEQFF
>TRBV18|TRBJ2-3
CASSPPATDTQYF
>TRBV11-3|TRBJ2-5
CASSSGQGNLQETQYF
>TRBV11-3|TRBJ2-5
CASSLGTSGQETQYF
>TRBV14|TRBJ2-7
CASSPSGRGYEQYF
>TRBV5-1|TRBJ2-2
CASSNGDRPGELFF
>TRBV14|TRBJ1-2
CASSQDLGRRNGYTF
>TRBV30|TRBJ1-1
CAWSANAGTEAFF
>TRBV11-3|TRBJ2-5
CASSDRTGTGGETQYF
>TRBV25-1|TRBJ1-1
CASSEYRNTEAFF
>TRBV18|TRBJ2-2
CASSPGTANTGELFF
>TRBV11-3|TRBJ2-2
CASSRTGTGTTGELFF
>TRBV11-3|TRBJ2-2
CASSSALGSGELFF
>TRBV29-1|TRBJ2-6
CSVTTGSGANVLTF
>TRBV18|TRBJ1-5
CASSQGLDQPQHF
>TRBV11-3|TRBJ2-7
CASSLEGRGSYEQYF
>TRBV23-1|TRBJ1-5
CASSQRIRAADQPQHF
>TRBV11-3|TRBJ2-3
CASRSRGAGVTDTQYF
>TRBV28|TRBJ1-4
CASSLWGEKLFF
>TRBV6-8|TRBJ1-1
CASSYIRGPNTEAFF
>TRBV28|TRBJ1-5
CASSLQGRGDQPQHF
>TRBV25-1|TRBJ1-2
CASSDRTGYGYTF
>TRBV7-5|TRBJ2-4
CASSLVFRGKNIQYF
>TRBV11-3|TRBJ1-5
CASSLTAAGSPQHF
>TRBV4-1|TRBJ2-1
CASSQLDGYNEQFF
>TRBV11-3|TRBJ1-4
CASSPPGQDEKLFF
>TRBV15|TRBJ1-2
CATSGRQGRLYGYTF
>TRBV19|TRBJ2-2
CASMGLANTGELFF
>TRBV6-8|TRBJ2-3
CASSGAGVGTDTQYF
>TRBV6-8|TRBJ1-4
CAIKRGFNEKLFF
>TRBV6-8|TRBJ1-6
CASSYSSSPLHF
>TRBV30|TRBJ2-2
CAWSVWGTSTGELFF
>TRBV30|TRBJ2-7
CAWTKGSYEQYF
>TRBV9|TRBJ2-1
CASRSEAVEQFF
>TRBV14|TRBJ2-5
CASGGGRQETQYF
>TRBV28|TRBJ2-5
CASYTSGGSQYF
>TRBV10-2|TRBJ1-1
CASTGRWGTEAFF
>TRBV5-1|TRBJ2-7
CASSSGPPPREQYF
>TRBV30|TRBJ1-6
CAWSKGGRLHF
>TRBV19|TRBJ2-3
CASSESNTQYF
>TRBV5-1|TRBJ2-3
CASSQGLAGGRETDTQYF
>TRBV11-3|TRBJ2-2
CASSQEIAGVTPVELFF
>TRBV11-3|TRBJ1-1
CASSQAHARTGVGTEAFF
>TRBV11-3|TRBJ2-2
CASSRQGPNTGELFF
>TRBV11-3|TRBJ2-6
CASSWSSSGANVLTF
>TRBV6-8|TRBJ1-2
CASRWTGGVGYTF
>TRBV18|TRBJ2-7
CASSPTGRGYEQYF
>TRBV6-8|TRBJ1-6
CASSYPSYNSPLHF
>TRBV28|TRBJ1-3
CASSPGGNTIYF